The 21 T cell receptor beta chains given below trace back to one sample, sequenced in a study of shared clonotypes between healthy human individuals. Generated by immunoSEQ multiplex PCR, the TCRdb table keeps only in-frame clones and is missing some. The sample carries about 1.4 million clones, roughly 97% recorded once. Sequenced sample: naive CD4+ T cells sorted from blood. Described subset: CD45RA+ positively selected. These receptors originate from a man aged 30-40 years in good health.

The V gene is TRBV5-1, the J gene TRBJ2-7; TRBD1 matches at 7 bases. Germline values: CDR1 SGHRS, CDR2 YFSETQ. The CDR3 has 14 amino acids. The junction had 5 bases not matched to a gene; V was cut back by 4 bases and J by 1 base. The CDR3 coding sequence is TGCGCCAGCAGCCCCGACAGGGATTCCTACGAGCAGTACTTC. Translation: CASSPDRDSYEQYF.

The V and J genes are TRBV2 and TRBJ2-7; 10 nucleotides align to TRBD2. Germline V gene sequence: CDR1 SNHLY, CDR2 FYNNEI. With 1 base clipped from V and 3 bases from J, the junction kept 6 bases outside the gene matches. The CDR3 length is 16 residues. CDR3 region: CASSEGPGLADYEQYF. Here the CDR3 DNA reads TGTGCCAGCAGTGAAGGTCCCGGACTAGCGGACTACGAGCAGTACTTC. The full variable domain, completed using reference TRBV2 and TRBJ2-7, is EPEVTQTPSHQVTQMGQEVILRCVPISNHLYFYWYRQILGQKVEFLVSFYNNEISEKSEIFDDQFSVERPDGSNFTLKIRSTKLEDSAMYFCASSEGPGLADYEQYFGPGTRLTVT.

The chain couples TRBV7-3 to TRBJ2-2, with 7 bases matching TRBD1. CDR1 and CDR2 from the germline V gene are SGHTA and FQGTGA. Losses at the gene ends were 5 bases for V and 7 bases for J; bases not matched to a gene: 10. The CDR3 runs to 15 residues. In nucleotides, the CDR3 is TGTGCCAGCAGCCGTGACAGGGCGAAGAACGGGGAGCTGTTTTTT. It translates to CASSRDRAKNGELFF.

V and J are TRBV18 and TRBJ2-3; tentatively, D is TRBD1 (6 bases). Germline V gene sequence: CDR1 KGHSH, CDR2 LQKENI. This CDR3 region has 16 residues. V lost 0 bases to trimming and J lost 4 bases, with 14 bases between them. The CDR3 is CASSPPLSRGPDTQYF. The CDR3 DNA sequence: TGTGCCAGCTCACCACCCCTTTCCAGGGGACCAGATACGCAGTATTTT. The full variable domain, with the rest looked up from reference TRBV18 and TRBJ2-3, is NAGVMQNPRHLVRRRGQEARLRCSPMKGHSHVYWYRQLPEEGLKFMVYLQKENIIDESGMPKERFSAEFPKEGPSILRIQQVVRGDSAAYFCASSPPLSRGPDTQYFGPGTRLTVL.

The chain is built from TRBV15 and TRBJ2-1, with D possibly being TRBD1 or TRBD2 (5 bases each). The V end was cut by 0 bases, the J end by 6 bases, with 15 bases between. Germline values: CDR1 LNHNV, CDR2 YYDKDF (reference sequence). CDR3 size: 16 residues. CDR3 sequence (DNA): TGTGCCACCAGCAGAGATGGGGGAAGGTGGGGCAATGAGCAGTTCTTC. Residues: CATSRDGGRWGNEQFF.

The CDR3 region has the DNA TGTGCCTGGGATCGTTCAGGGGGCCCCTACTACGAGCAGTACTTC. Amino acid sequence: CAWDRSGGPYYEQYF. The J gene is TRBJ2-7, the V gene TRBV30, with 8 positions matching TRBD1. The CDR3 has 15 amino acids. Germline values: CDR1 GTSNPN, CDR2 SVGIG (reference sequence). With V trimmed by 5 bases and J by 3 bases, 12 bases remained unmatched.

The V and J genes are TRBV9 and TRBJ2-2; D remains unclear. The germline V gene has CDR1 SGDLS and CDR2 YYNGEE. Trimming removed 0 bases from V and 6 bases from J, with 9 bases in between. There are 14 residues in the CDR3. CDR3 sequence: CASSVAGGPGELFF. CDR3 sequence (DNA): TGTGCCAGCAGCGTAGCTGGTGGGCCCGGGGAGCTGTTTTTT.

The V and J genes are TRBV2 and TRBJ2-7; 7 bases line up with TRBD1. This CDR3 region has 14 residues. Germline V gene lookup returns CDR1 SNHLY and CDR2 FYNNEI. Trimming removed 4 bases from V and 5 bases from J; junction bases left unmatched: 8. The CDR3 reads CASSGQGFKDEQYF. The CDR3 DNA follows: TGTGCCAGCAGTGGACAGGGTTTTAAGGACGAGCAGTACTTC.

The chain has TRBV11-2 and TRBJ1-1, with TRBD1 identical over 8 bases. The CDR3 runs to 15 residues. Germline CDR1 and CDR2: SGHAT and FQNNGV. V lost 0 bases, J lost 4 bases, and 4 bases stayed unmatched. The CDR3 region is CASSLDRGPTTEAFF. The CDR3 DNA reads TGTGCCAGCAGCTTAGACAGGGGGCCGACCACTGAAGCTTTCTTT.

The chain recombines TRBV5-5 with TRBJ2-7; D possibly matches TRBD1 or TRBD2 (6 bases each). The CDR3 length is 13 residues. Germline lookup yields CDR1 SGHKS and CDR2 YYEKEE (reference sequence). V was cut by 4 bases and J by 7 bases, with 15 bases left in between. CDR3 sequence reads: CASSPGVGREQYF. As DNA, the CDR3 is TGTGCCAGCAGCCCAGGGGTAGGGAGGGAGCAGTACTTC.

The rearrangement joins TRBV9 to TRBJ2-7, with D perhaps TRBD1 or TRBD2 (5 bases each). The CDR3 is 15 residues long. The germline V gene encodes CDR1 SGDLS and CDR2 YYNGEE. Between the trimmed V and J ends, which lost 0 bases and 4 bases, there was a span of 14 bases. The CDR3, as DNA: TGTGCCAGCAGCGTAGCTCTGGGAGAGGGGTACGAGCAGTACTTC. It codes for CASSVALGEGYEQYF.

On this clone: Within the sample, other DNA sequences also encode this same CDR3. The chain uses TRBV5-1 and TRBJ2-2, with D uncertain. Germline V gives CDR1 SGHRS, CDR2 YFSETQ. The CDR3 extends over 13 amino acids. V lost 1 base to trimming and J lost 3 bases, with 4 bases between them. As DNA, the CDR3 is TGCGCCAGCAGCTTGCAAGACACCGGGGAGCTGTTTTTT. Protein sequence: CASSLQDTGELFF.

V and J are TRBV12-5 and TRBJ2-1, with 9 bases aligning to TRBD2. V gave up 0 bases and J gave up 8 bases; unmatched junction bases: 11. This CDR3 is 17 amino acids long. Germline V gene lookup returns CDR1 LGHNT and CDR2 FRNRAP. The CDR3 DNA reads TGTGCTAGTGGTTTGGTACTGGCGGGAGGGCGTTTTGATGAGCAGTTCTTC. Translated: CASGLVLAGGRFDEQFF.

This clone was found once. The V and J genes are TRBV7-9 and TRBJ2-3; TRBD1 is a possible D gene (6 bases). The CDR3 contains 12 residues. Germline CDR1 SEHNR, CDR2 FQNEAQ (reference sequence). Trimming left V 6 bases short and J 7 bases short, with 11 bases between. The CDR3 region is CASSGGGYTQYF. In DNA form, the CDR3 reads TGTGCCAGCAGTGGGGGCGGGTATACGCAGTATTTT. The whole variable domain, remainder taken from reference TRBV7-9 and TRBJ2-3, is DTGVSQNPRHKITKRGQNVTFRCDPISEHNRLYWYRQTLGQGPEFLTYFQNEAQLEKSRLLSDRFSAERPKGSFSTLEIQRTEQGDSAMYLCASSGGGYTQYFGPGTRLTVL.

Regarding this clone: Other nucleotide sequences from this sample produce the same CDR3. The chain carries TRBV9 and TRBJ2-4; D not certain. The germline V gene has CDR1 SGDLS and CDR2 YYNGEE. V lost 2 bases and J 0 bases, leaving 3 bases between the germline ends. The CDR3 covers 13 residues. CDR3: CASSVGAKNIQYF. CDR3 DNA: TGTGCCAGCAGCGTTGGAGCCAAAAACATTCAGTACTTC.

On this clone: The same CDR3 also results from other DNA sequences found in this sample. The V and J genes are TRBV9 and TRBJ1-3; possibly TRBD1 for D (5 bases). The CDR3 consists of 14 residues. Trimming took 5 bases from V and 0 from J, leaving 9 bases between them. Germline V CDR1 and CDR2: SGDLS, YYNGEE. This CDR3 reads CASSRGDSGNTIYF. CDR3 sequence (DNA): TGTGCCAGCAGTCGAGGGGACTCTGGAAACACCATATATTTT.

CDR3 bases: TGTGCCAGCAGCGAAAGATCCCCAGCGGGAGCTAATGAGCAGTTCTTC. This translates into CASSERSPAGANEQFF. The chain has TRBV14 and TRBJ2-1, with 8 nucleotides matching TRBD2. The CDR3 is made up of 16 amino acids. The V gene end was trimmed by 5 bases and the J gene end by 7 bases; junction bases not matched to a gene: 13. Germline V CDR1 and CDR2: SGHDN, FVKESK.

This sequence joins TRBV7-7 and TRBJ2-1; no reliable D call. This CDR3 has 18 amino acids. CDR1 and CDR2 from the germline V gene are SSHAT and FNYEAQ (reference sequence). Trimming left V 6 bases short and J 0 bases short, with 21 bases between. The CDR3 sequence: CASSHPRLYQSSYNEQFF. CDR3 sequence (DNA): TGTGCCAGCAGTCATCCCAGATTGTACCAGAGCTCCTACAATGAGCAGTTCTTC.

The chain combines TRBV19 with TRBJ2-7; the match to TRBD2 covers 7 bases. The CDR3 runs to 15 residues. The junction had 6 bases not matched to a gene; V was cut back by 1 base and J by 3 bases. Looked up from germline, CDR1 is LNHDA and CDR2 is SQIVND (reference sequence). CDR3 sequence: CASSIGREASYEQYF. CDR3 in DNA: TGTGCCAGTAGTATAGGTCGGGAGGCAAGCTACGAGCAGTACTTC.

This chain joins TRBV5-4 and TRBJ2-1, with D unclear. Germline lookup yields CDR1 SGHNT and CDR2 YYREEE (reference sequence). The CDR3 spans 15 residues. With 5 bases removed from V and 3 bases from J, the gap between germline ends came to 15 bases. In nucleotides, the CDR3 is TGTGCCAGCAGTGCCCCTGGGATTTTCTACAATGAGCAGTTCTTC. This encodes CASSAPGIFYNEQFF.

The chain carries TRBV7-2 and TRBJ2-3; D gene uncertain. Germline loops: CDR1 SGHTA, CDR2 FQGNSA. The V gene lost 1 base and the J gene lost 4 bases, with 18 bases spanning the gap. The CDR3 is made up of 17 amino acids. CDR3 protein: CASSLERDFWLADTQYF. CDR3 DNA sequence: TGTGCCAGCAGCTTAGAAAGGGATTTTTGGTTAGCAGATACGCAGTATTTT.